This entry lists 2 T cell receptor beta chains sequenced from one sample in a study of beta chain features in type 1 diabetes. Expressed TCRB transcripts were sequenced because the isolated RNA had all been reverse transcribed beforehand. Here immunoSEQ multiplex PCR was the method, and the copy in TCRdb shows in-frame clones only, minus some. The sample holds 850,000 to 900,000 clones; roughly 15% are singletons and the top ten take 0.023%. Sequenced sample: naive CD4+ T cells from blood. All receptors derive from a woman aged 18-29 years in good health.

The chain has TRBV7-8 and TRBJ2-1; D is perhaps TRBD1 (5 bases). This CDR3 is built from 13 residues. Germline V gene sequence: CDR1 SGHVS, CDR2 FQNEAQ. V was clipped by 6 bases and J by 6 bases, with 12 bases between them. The CDR3 DNA sequence: TGTGCCAGCAGTACTCGACAGCCCAATGAGCAGTTCTTC. Translation gives CASSTRQPNEQFF.

This clone has just a few counts. The rearrangement joins TRBV7-2 to TRBJ2-1; D gene unclear. The germline V and J ends were trimmed by 4 bases and 1 base, with 11 bases remaining between them. There are 15 residues in the CDR3. From germline, CDR1 is SGHTA and CDR2 FQGNSA. CDR3: CASSSSWGSYNEQFF. CDR3 sequence (DNA): TGTGCCAGCAGCTCCAGCTGGGGTTCCTACAATGAGCAGTTCTTC. Combining the CDR3 with reference TRBV7-2 and TRBJ2-1 gives the whole variable domain GAGVSQSPSNKVTEKGKDVELRCDPISGHTALYWYRQSLGQGLEFLIYFQGNSAPDKSGLPSDRFSAERTGGSVSTLTIQRTQQEDSAVYLCASSSSWGSYNEQFFGPGTRLTVL.